Below, one T cell receptor beta chain is given with its context. Profiled with immunoSEQ multiplex PCR; TCRdb holds only in-frame clones, not every one. The sample has 90,000 to 95,000 clones, 85% to 90% seen once; the top ten hold about 12%. The data were obtained in a study of T cell responses to AZD1222 COVID-19 vaccine. CDR3 size: 12 residues. V lost 8 bases and J lost 1, with 7 bases in between. The rearrangement links TRBV12-3 or TRBV12-4 to TRBJ2-3; no firm D call. The sequenced sample was peripheral blood, obtained 28 days after the second AZD1222 dose. The receptor was isolated from an adult who received the AZD1222 COVID-19 vaccine. The CDR3 protein is CASEYGTDTQYF. Here the CDR3 DNA reads TGTGCCAGCGAATATGGCACAGATACGCAGTATTTT.